One sample yielded the 6 T cell receptor beta chains listed below, sequenced in a study of Ad26.COV2.S vaccination and SARS-CoV-2 variants. Treatment meaning: some 19 received Ad26.COV2.S at low or high dose, single or two shots; several received placebo; per-sample allocation not given. Samples were taken on day 63 after the first vaccine or placebo injection. TCRdb's table, derived via immunoSEQ multiplex PCR, lists solely in-frame clones and lacks some. Here the sample spans about 460,000 clones, roughly nine tenths being singletons. The sample consisted of peripheral blood, taken in a trial of Ad26.COV2.S vaccine versus placebo. These receptors came from a person between 18 and 65 years old who received the Ad26.COV2.S COVID-19 vaccine or a placebo.

The genes are TRBV5-1 and TRBJ2-4; D unclear. The germline gives CDR1 SGHRS, CDR2 YFSETQ. This CDR3 has 17 amino acids. V shed 1 base and J shed 1 base, with 15 bases lying between them. CDR3: CASSLIASQGAKNIQYF. The CDR3 DNA follows: TGCGCCAGCAGCTTGATCGCCTCCCAAGGGGCCAAAAACATTCAGTACTTC.

The genes are TRBV19 and TRBJ2-3, with D perhaps matching TRBD2 (5 bases). Germline lookup yields CDR1 LNHDA and CDR2 SQIVND (reference sequence). V was clipped by 1 base and J by 6 bases, with 11 bases between them. The CDR3 has 14 residues. The CDR3 region has the DNA TGTGCCAGTAGTATAGTCCTAGGCGGGGATACGCAGTATTTT. This encodes CASSIVLGGDTQYF.

CDR3 DNA: TGTGCCAGCAGTCCAGGGACGGGGGCCTGGGGCTATAATTCACCCCTCCACTTT. Translation: CASSPGTGAWGYNSPLHF. The chain links TRBV2 to TRBJ1-6, with TRBD1 as a possible D gene (6 bases). V shed 5 bases and J shed 3 bases, with 20 bases lying between them. The CDR3 spans 18 residues. Germline V gene data show CDR1 as SNHLY and CDR2 as FYNNEI.

The chain couples TRBV10-3 to TRBJ2-1; the match to TRBD2 covers 10 bases. Germline CDR1 ENHRY, CDR2 SYGVKD. The CDR3 spans 16 residues. V shed 3 bases and J 0 bases; nucleotides not matched to a gene: 2. The CDR3 DNA is TGTGCCATCAGTGACGCTAGCGGGAGCTCCTACAATGAGCAGTTCTTC. Residues: CAISDASGSSYNEQFF.

This clone has only one observation. The CDR3: CASSRGSKGNEQFF. CDR3 coding DNA: TGTGCCAGCAGCCGAGGATCAAAGGGGAATGAGCAGTTCTTC. The chain is built from TRBV3-1 (or the pseudogene TRBV3-2) and TRBJ2-1; the D gene is possibly TRBD1 (5 bases). Germline V CDR1 and CDR2: LGHDT, YNNKEL (reference sequence). The CDR3 is 14 amino acids. The V end lost 4 bases, the J end lost 7 bases, and 14 bases lay between the germline ends.

CDR3 amino acids: CASSYRTEKLFF. The CDR3 DNA follows: TGTGCCAGCAGTTACCGGACTGAAAAACTGTTTTTT. The chain carries TRBV6-6 and TRBJ1-4, with D uncertain. Per germline, CDR1 MNHNY and CDR2 SVGAGI (reference sequence). There are 12 residues in the CDR3. V lost 2 bases to trimming and J lost 7 bases, with 5 bases between them.